This is a list of T cell receptor beta chains from one sample in a study of blood T cell repertoires in COVID-19. Repertoires were generated with immunoSEQ multiplex PCR, while TCRdb's copy carries only in-frame clones and drops some. Counted here are around 80,000 clones, about 80% occurring once; the ten biggest clones make up roughly 9%. Sequencing used peripheral blood. These receptors all stem from a human donor in a cohort sampled during active COVID-19. CDR3s include the opening cysteine and the closing phenylalanine or tryptophan. D genes are given only for firm matches. Clone size is shown for a subset of rows, as once, few, many or a class of expanded clone.

abundance	j_gene	v_gene	d_gene	CDR3aa	CDR3nt
NA	TRBJ2-7	TRBV5-4	NA	CASSLAGSYEQYF	TGTGCCAGCAGCTTGGCAGGTTCCTACGAGCAGTACTTC
NA	TRBJ2-3	TRBV18	NA	CASSPQGWTDTQYF	TGTGCCAGCTCACCCCAGGGGTGGACAGATACGCAGTATTTT
once	TRBJ1-5	TRBV19	NA	CASSIDRGNQPQHF	TGTGCCAGTAGTATAGACAGGGGCAATCAGCCCCAGCATTTT
NA	TRBJ2-5	TRBV3-1/TRBV3-2	NA	CASSPGGGAGWGQETQYF	TGTGCCAGCAGCCCCGGAGGAGGGGCGGGTTGGGGCCAAGAGACCCAGTACTTC
NA	TRBJ2-2	TRBV7-3	NA	CASSFVADTELFF	TGTGCCAGCAGCTTCGTAGCGGATACCGAGCTGTTTTTT
once	TRBJ2-5	TRBV9	NA	CASSLRTAQETQYF	TGTGCCAGCAGCCTTCGGACAGCGCAAGAGACCCAGTACTTC
NA	TRBJ1-4	TRBV28	NA	CASRGRGRAEKLFF	TGTGCCAGCAGGGGGAGGGGTCGGGCTGAAAAACTGTTTTTT
NA	TRBJ2-1	TRBV6-5	TRBD2	CASSPTSVDYNEQFF	TGTGCCAGCAGCCCCACTAGCGTGGACTACAATGAGCAGTTCTTC
NA	TRBJ2-5	TRBV2	TRBD2	CASSGALAGGQETQYF	TGTGCCAGCAGTGGCGCACTAGCGGGGGGTCAAGAGACCCAGTACTTC
NA	TRBJ1-4	TRBV28	NA	CASSPPDSSTNEKLFF	TGTGCCAGCAGTCCCCCCGACAGCTCAACTAATGAAAAACTGTTTTTT
NA	TRBJ2-3	TRBV7-3	NA	CASSYTGSTQYF	TGTGCCAGCAGCTACACCGGGAGCACGCAGTATTTT
once	TRBJ1-1	TRBV2	NA	CASAVYPGGAEAFF	TGTGCCAGCGCGGTTTACCCGGGGGGAGCTGAAGCTTTCTTT
NA	TRBJ2-7	TRBV28	TRBD1	CASSSLDRETYEQYF	TGTGCCAGCAGTTCACTGGACAGGGAAACCTACGAGCAGTACTTC
NA	TRBJ1-1	TRBV7-2	NA	CASSLWGAEAFF	TGTGCCAGCAGCTTATGGGGGGCTGAAGCTTTCTTT
NA	TRBJ1-1	TRBV6-5	TRBD1	CASSPRGQTEAFF	TGTGCCAGCAGTCCCAGGGGGCAAACTGAAGCTTTCTTT
NA	TRBJ2-7	TRBV28	TRBD1	CASGGTGATYEQYF	TGTGCCAGTGGGGGGACAGGAGCTACCTACGAGCAGTACTTC
NA	TRBJ2-7	TRBV28	NA	CASSQESRVRF	TGTGCCAGCAGTCAAGAGAGTCGAGTTCGCTTC
NA	TRBJ2-3	TRBV27	TRBD1	CASFRTGGTDTQYF	TGTGCCAGCTTTCGGACAGGGGGCACAGATACGCAGTATTTT
NA	TRBJ2-1	TRBV7-9	NA	CASSPFLRDYNEQFF	TGTGCCAGCAGCCCCTTCCTCCGGGACTACAATGAGCAGTTCTTC
NA	TRBJ2-3	TRBV2	NA	CASRTGSVGRGTDTQYF	TGTGCCAGCAGGACCGGCAGCGTGGGGAGGGGGACAGATACGCAGTATTTT
NA	TRBJ1-2	TRBV28	NA	CASSSRFGYTF	TGTGCCAGCAGTTCTAGGTTTGGCTACACCTTC
NA	TRBJ2-2	TRBV9	NA	CASTSSPGAGELFF	TGTGCCAGCACAAGTTCCCCAGGGGCCGGGGAGCTGTTTTTT
NA	TRBJ1-2	TRBV18	TRBD1	CASSPNQGVLRGYTF	TGTGCCAGCTCACCTAACCAGGGGGTCCTACGCGGCTACACCTTC
NA	TRBJ2-6	TRBV7-9	NA	CASSPVGANVLTF	TGTGCCAGCAGCCCGGTTGGGGCCAACGTCCTGACTTTC
NA	TRBJ1-2	TRBV2	TRBD1	CASSGGQRYGYTF	TGTGCCAGCAGTGGGGGACAGCGTTATGGCTACACCTTC
few	TRBJ1-1	TRBV11-2	TRBD1	CASRRVGGVTEAFF	TGTGCCAGCAGGAGAGTAGGGGGCGTCACTGAAGCTTTCTTT
NA	TRBJ2-3	TRBV4-2	NA	CASSQVGGVDTQYF	TGTGCCAGCAGCCAAGTAGGCGGAGTGGATACGCAGTATTTT
NA	TRBJ2-3	TRBV5-1	NA	CASSFPGEDTQYF	TGCGCCAGCAGCTTCCCAGGGGAAGATACGCAGTATTTT
NA	TRBJ2-7	TRBV18	TRBD2	CASSALAGGLPSSYEQYF	TGTGCCAGCTCGGCGCTAGCGGGAGGCCTCCCCTCCTCCTACGAGCAGTACTTC
NA	TRBJ1-5	TRBV3-1/TRBV3-2	NA	CASSQKIGANQPQHF	TGTGCCAGCAGCCAGAAGATTGGGGCCAATCAGCCCCAGCATTTT
NA	TRBJ2-7	TRBV7-2	NA	CASSPQSRFGEQYF	TGTGCCAGCAGCCCTCAAAGCCGGTTTGGCGAGCAGTACTTC
NA	TRBJ2-2	TRBV7-9	TRBD1	CASSLGRDRRLTGELFF	TGTGCCAGCAGCTTAGGGAGGGACAGGCGCCTCACCGGGGAGCTGTTTTTT
NA	TRBJ1-6	TRBV27	TRBD1	CASSPGQFNSPLHF	TGTGCCAGCAGTCCGGGACAGTTCAATTCACCCCTCCACTTT
NA	TRBJ1-6	TRBV28	NA	CASSTQEVGNSPLHF	TGTGCCAGCAGTACCCAAGAGGTCGGAAATTCACCCCTCCACTTT
NA	TRBJ1-2	TRBV6-1	NA	CASSDYTGGGTYGYTF	TGTGCCAGCAGTGACTATACCGGGGGGGGGACATATGGCTACACCTTC
NA	TRBJ2-3	TRBV28	TRBD1	CASSFRDRGTDTQYF	TGTGCCAGCAGTTTTCGAGACAGGGGGACAGATACGCAGTATTTT
NA	TRBJ2-1	TRBV6-5	TRBD1	CASIGDSSYNEQFF	TGTGCCAGCATAGGGGACAGCTCCTACAATGAGCAGTTCTTC
few	TRBJ2-2	TRBV23-1	NA	CASGSGILCPELFF	TGCGCCAGCGGCTCCGGGATCCTATGCCCGGAGCTGTTTTTT
NA	TRBJ2-1	TRBV27	TRBD2	CASSLASGGNEQFF	TGTGCCAGCAGTTTAGCTAGCGGAGGTAATGAGCAGTTCTTC
NA	TRBJ2-5	TRBV3-1/TRBV3-2	NA	CASSQDRAGLTPGTQYF	TGTGCCAGCAGCCAAGATCGCGCGGGGTTGACCCCCGGGACCCAGTACTTC
few	TRBJ1-5	TRBV7-6	TRBD1	CASSPTGGQPQHF	TGTGCCAGCAGCCCGACAGGGGGTCAGCCCCAGCATTTT
NA	TRBJ2-3	TRBV28	TRBD2	CASVLAGGSTDTQYF	TGTGCCAGCGTATTAGCGGGGGGAAGCACAGATACGCAGTATTTT
NA	TRBJ1-1	TRBV27	TRBD1	CASSRRGQRNTEAFF	TGTGCCAGCAGTCGGCGGGGACAGAGGAACACTGAAGCTTTCTTT
once	TRBJ2-7	TRBV5-1	NA	CASCSDGSSYEQYF	TGCGCCAGCTGTAGCGACGGGAGCTCCTACGAGCAGTACTTC
NA	TRBJ2-3	TRBV5-4	NA	CASSPSFAGVDTQYF	TGTGCCAGCAGCCCCTCCTTTGCGGGTGTGGATACGCAGTATTTT
NA	TRBJ1-6	TRBV5-1	NA	CASSFGQGNSPLHF	TGCGCCAGCAGCTTCGGTCAGGGGAATTCACCCCTCCACTTT
NA	TRBJ2-1	TRBV5-1	TRBD2	CASSAPGLAGVGEQFF	TGCGCCAGCAGCGCACCGGGACTAGCGGGGGTTGGTGAGCAGTTCTTC
NA	TRBJ2-7	TRBV10-1	TRBD2	CASSVAGGEQYF	TGCGCCAGCAGTGTAGCGGGAGGCGAGCAGTACTTC
NA	TRBJ2-3	TRBV3-1/TRBV3-2	TRBD2	CASSQDGRGFTDTQYF	TGTGCCAGCAGCCAAGATGGGCGGGGGTTCACAGATACGCAGTATTTT
NA	TRBJ2-7	TRBV5-1	TRBD1	CASSLAETGRYEQYF	TGCGCCAGCAGCTTGGCCGAGACAGGGCGCTACGAGCAGTACTTC
NA	TRBJ2-4	TRBV27	TRBD2	CATLGGSKNIQYF	TGTGCCACCCTGGGAGGGTCCAAAAACATTCAGTACTTC
few	TRBJ2-7	TRBV28	NA	CASTPEGSEQYF	TGTGCCAGCACCCCGGAGGGGAGCGAGCAGTACTTC
NA	TRBJ1-4	TRBV5-1	TRBD1	CASSLGTGTEKLFF	TGCGCCAGCAGCCTAGGGACAGGTACCGAAAAACTGTTTTTT
NA	TRBJ2-7	TRBV15	TRBD2	CATRMTSGREEQYF	TGTGCCACCAGAATGACTAGCGGGAGGGAAGAGCAGTACTTC
NA	TRBJ1-3	TRBV29-1	NA	CSVAGGNTIYF	TGCAGCGTTGCAGGGGGAAACACCATATATTTT
NA	TRBJ1-1	TRBV6-2/TRBV6-3	NA	CASSYRANTEAFF	TGTGCCAGCAGTTACAGAGCAAACACTGAAGCTTTCTTT
NA	TRBJ2-3	TRBV7-9	TRBD2	CASTQRGWERGPQDTQYF	TGTGCCAGCACCCAAAGGGGTTGGGAGCGGGGCCCTCAAGATACGCAGTATTTT
NA	TRBJ2-5	TRBV2	NA	CASGGSRETQYF	TGTGCCAGCGGGGGGTCCAGGGAGACCCAGTACTTC
NA	TRBJ1-5	TRBV27	TRBD1	CASSLLRQGTVQPQHF	TGTGCCAGCAGTTTATTACGACAGGGGACGGTTCAGCCCCAGCATTTT